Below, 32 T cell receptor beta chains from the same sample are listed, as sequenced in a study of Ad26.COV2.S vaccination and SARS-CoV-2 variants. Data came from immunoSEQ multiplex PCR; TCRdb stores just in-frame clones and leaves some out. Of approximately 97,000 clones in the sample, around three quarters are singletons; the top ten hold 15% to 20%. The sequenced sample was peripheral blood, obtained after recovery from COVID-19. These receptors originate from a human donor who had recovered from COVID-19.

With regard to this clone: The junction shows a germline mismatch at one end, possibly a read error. CDR3 sequence: CASSEGGHSPLHF. The CDR3 DNA sequence: TGTGCCAGCAGCGAAGGGGGACATTCACCCCTCCACTTT. The rearrangement joins TRBV2 to TRBJ1-6; the D gene is possibly TRBD1 (6 bases). Germline V gene lookup returns CDR1 SNHLY and CDR2 FYNNEI. The CDR3 contains 13 residues.

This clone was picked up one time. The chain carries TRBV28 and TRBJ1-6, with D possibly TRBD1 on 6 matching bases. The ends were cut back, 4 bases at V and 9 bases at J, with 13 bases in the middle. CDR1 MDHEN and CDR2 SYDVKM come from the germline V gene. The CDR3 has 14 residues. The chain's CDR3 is CASSWGRGRSPLHF. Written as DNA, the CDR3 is TGTGCCAGCAGTTGGGGCAGGGGACGTTCACCCCTCCACTTT. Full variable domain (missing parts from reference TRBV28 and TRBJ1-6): DVKVTQSSRYLVKRTGEKVFLECVQDMDHENMFWYRQDPGLGLRLIYFSYDVKMKEKGDIPEGYSVSREKKERFSLILESASTNQTSMYLCASSWGRGRSPLHFGNGTRLTVT.

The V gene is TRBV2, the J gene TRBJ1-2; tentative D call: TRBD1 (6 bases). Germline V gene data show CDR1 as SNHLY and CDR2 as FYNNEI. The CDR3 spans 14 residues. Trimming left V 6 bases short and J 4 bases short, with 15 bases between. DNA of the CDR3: TGTGCCAGCAGCCCACGCATAGGGGGCTATGGCTACACCTTC. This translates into CASSPRIGGYGYTF.

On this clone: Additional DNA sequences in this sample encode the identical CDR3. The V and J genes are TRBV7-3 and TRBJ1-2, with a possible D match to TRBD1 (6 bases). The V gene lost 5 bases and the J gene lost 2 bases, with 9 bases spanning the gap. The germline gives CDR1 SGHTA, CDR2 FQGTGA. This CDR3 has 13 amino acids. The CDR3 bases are TGTGCCAGCAGCCCGCAGGGGAACTATGGCTACACCTTC. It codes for CASSPQGNYGYTF. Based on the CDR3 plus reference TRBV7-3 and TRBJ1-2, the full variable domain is GAGVSQTPSNKVTEKGKYVELRCDPISGHTALYWYRQSLGQGPEFLIYFQGTGAADDSGLPNDRFFAVRPEGSVSTLKIQRTERGDSAVYLCASSPQGNYGYTFGSGTRLTVV.

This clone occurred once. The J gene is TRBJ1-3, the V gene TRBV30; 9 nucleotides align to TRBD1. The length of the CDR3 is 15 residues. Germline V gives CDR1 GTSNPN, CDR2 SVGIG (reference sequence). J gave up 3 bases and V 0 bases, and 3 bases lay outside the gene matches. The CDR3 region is CAWSVGTGSGNTIYF. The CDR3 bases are TGTGCCTGGAGTGTAGGGACAGGGAGTGGAAACACCATATATTTT.

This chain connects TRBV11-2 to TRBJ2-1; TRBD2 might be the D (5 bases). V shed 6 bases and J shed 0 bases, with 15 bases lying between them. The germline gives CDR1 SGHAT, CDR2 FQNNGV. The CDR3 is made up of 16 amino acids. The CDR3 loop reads CASRPISGSSYNEQFF. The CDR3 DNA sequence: TGTGCCAGCAGGCCCATCTCGGGGAGCTCCTACAATGAGCAGTTCTTC.

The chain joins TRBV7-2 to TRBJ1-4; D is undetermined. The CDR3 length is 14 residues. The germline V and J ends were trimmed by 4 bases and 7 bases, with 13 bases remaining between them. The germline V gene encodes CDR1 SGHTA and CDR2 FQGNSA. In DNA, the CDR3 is TGTGCCAGCAGCTCCTACACGGGTAGTGAAAAACTGTTTTTT. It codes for CASSSYTGSEKLFF. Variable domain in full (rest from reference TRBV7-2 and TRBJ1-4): GAGVSQSPSNKVTEKGKDVELRCDPISGHTALYWYRQSLGQGLEFLIYFQGNSAPDKSGLPSDRFSAERTGGSVSTLTIQRTQQEDSAVYLCASSSYTGSEKLFFGSGTQLSVL.

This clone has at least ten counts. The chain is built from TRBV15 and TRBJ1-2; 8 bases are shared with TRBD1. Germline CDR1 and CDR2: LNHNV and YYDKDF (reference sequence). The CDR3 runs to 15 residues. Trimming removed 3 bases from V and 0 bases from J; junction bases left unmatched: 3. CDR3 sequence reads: CATSRGTGTNYGYTF. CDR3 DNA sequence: TGTGCCACCAGCAGGGGGACAGGAACTAACTATGGCTACACCTTC. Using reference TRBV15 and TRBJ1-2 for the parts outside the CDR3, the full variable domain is DAMVIQNPRYQVTQFGKPVTLSCSQTLNHNVMYWYQQKSSQAPKLLFHYYDKDFNNEADTPDNFQSRRPNTSFCFLDIRSPGLGDTAMYLCATSRGTGTNYGYTFGSGTRLTVV.

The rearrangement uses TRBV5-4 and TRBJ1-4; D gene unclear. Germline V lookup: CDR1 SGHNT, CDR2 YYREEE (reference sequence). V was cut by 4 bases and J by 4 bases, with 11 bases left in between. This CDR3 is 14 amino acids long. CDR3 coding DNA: TGTGCCAGCAGCACCGGACTGATTAATGAAAAACTGTTTTTT. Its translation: CASSTGLINEKLFF. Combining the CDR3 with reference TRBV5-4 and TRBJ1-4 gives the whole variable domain ETGVTQSPTHLIKTRGQQVTLRCSSQSGHNTVSWYQQALGQGPQFIFQYYREEENGRGNFPPRFSGLQFPNYSSELNVNALELDDSALYLCASSTGLINEKLFFGSGTQLSVL.

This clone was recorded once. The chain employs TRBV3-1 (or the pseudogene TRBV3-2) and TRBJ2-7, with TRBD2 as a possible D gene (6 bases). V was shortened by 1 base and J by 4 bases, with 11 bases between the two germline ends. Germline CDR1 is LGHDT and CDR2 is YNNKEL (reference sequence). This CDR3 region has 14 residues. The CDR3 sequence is CASSQAGRIYEQYF. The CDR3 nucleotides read TGTGCCAGCAGCCAAGCCGGGAGAATTTACGAGCAGTACTTC.

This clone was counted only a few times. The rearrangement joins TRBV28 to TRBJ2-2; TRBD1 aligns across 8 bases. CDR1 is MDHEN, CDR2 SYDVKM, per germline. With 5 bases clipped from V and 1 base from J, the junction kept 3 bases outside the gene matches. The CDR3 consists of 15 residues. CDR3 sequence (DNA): TGTGCCAGCAGTGCCGACAGGGGGAACACCGGGGAGCTGTTTTTT. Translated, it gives CASSADRGNTGELFF.

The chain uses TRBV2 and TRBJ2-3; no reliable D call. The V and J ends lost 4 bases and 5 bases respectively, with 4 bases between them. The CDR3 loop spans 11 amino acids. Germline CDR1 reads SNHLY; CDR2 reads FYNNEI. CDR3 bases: TGTGCCAGCAGTGTAGAAGATACGCAGTATTTT. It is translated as CASSVEDTQYF.

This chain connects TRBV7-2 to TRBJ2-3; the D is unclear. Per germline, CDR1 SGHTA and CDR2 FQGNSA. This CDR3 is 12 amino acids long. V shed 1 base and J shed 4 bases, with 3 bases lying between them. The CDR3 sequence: CASSLVADTQYF. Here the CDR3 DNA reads TGTGCCAGCAGCTTAGTCGCAGATACGCAGTATTTT. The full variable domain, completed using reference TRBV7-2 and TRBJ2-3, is GAGVSQSPSNKVTEKGKDVELRCDPISGHTALYWYRQSLGQGLEFLIYFQGNSAPDKSGLPSDRFSAERTGGSVSTLTIQRTQQEDSAVYLCASSLVADTQYFGPGTRLTVL.

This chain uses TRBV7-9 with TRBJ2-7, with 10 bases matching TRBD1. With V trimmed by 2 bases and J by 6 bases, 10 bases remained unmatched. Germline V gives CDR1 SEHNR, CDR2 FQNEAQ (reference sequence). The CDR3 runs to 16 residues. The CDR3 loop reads CASSLWVGQGGGEQYF. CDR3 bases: TGTGCCAGCAGCTTATGGGTAGGACAGGGGGGAGGCGAGCAGTACTTC.

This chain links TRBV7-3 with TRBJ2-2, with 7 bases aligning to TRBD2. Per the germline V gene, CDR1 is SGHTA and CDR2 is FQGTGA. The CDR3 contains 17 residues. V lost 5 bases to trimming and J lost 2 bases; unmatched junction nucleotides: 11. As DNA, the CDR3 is TGTGCCAGCAGCCCTACCCCTAGCGGCGATAACACCGGGGAGCTGTTTTTT. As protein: CASSPTPSGDNTGELFF.

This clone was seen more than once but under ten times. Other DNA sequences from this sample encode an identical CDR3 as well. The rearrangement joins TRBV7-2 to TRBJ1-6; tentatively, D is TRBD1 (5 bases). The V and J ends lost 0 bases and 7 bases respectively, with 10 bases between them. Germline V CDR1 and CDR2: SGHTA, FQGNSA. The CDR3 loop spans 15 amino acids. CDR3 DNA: TGTGCCAGCAGCTTAGCGTTGGGGGAGAATTCACCCCTCCACTTT. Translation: CASSLALGENSPLHF.

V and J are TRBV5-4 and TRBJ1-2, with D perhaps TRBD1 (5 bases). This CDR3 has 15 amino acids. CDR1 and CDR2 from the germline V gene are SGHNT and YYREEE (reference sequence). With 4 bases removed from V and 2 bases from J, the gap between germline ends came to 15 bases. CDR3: CASSGYGGSNYGYTF. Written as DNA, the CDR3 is TGTGCCAGCAGCGGCTATGGGGGGAGCAACTATGGCTACACCTTC.

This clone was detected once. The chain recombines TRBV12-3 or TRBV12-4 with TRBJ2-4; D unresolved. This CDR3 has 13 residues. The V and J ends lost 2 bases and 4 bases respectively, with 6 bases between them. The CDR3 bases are TGTGCCAGCAGTTTAACCGAGAAAAACATTCAGTACTTC. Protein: CASSLTEKNIQYF.

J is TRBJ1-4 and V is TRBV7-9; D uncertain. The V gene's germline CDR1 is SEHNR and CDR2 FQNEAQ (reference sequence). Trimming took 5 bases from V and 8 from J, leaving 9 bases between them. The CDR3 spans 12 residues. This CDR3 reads CASSGEVEKLFF. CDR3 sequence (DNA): TGTGCCAGCAGCGGAGAGGTGGAAAAACTGTTTTTT.

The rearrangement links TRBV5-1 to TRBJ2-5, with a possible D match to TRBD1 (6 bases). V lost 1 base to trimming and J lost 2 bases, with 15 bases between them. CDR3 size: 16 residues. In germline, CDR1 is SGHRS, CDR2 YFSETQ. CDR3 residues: CASSLSAGEKQETQYF. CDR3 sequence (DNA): TGCGCCAGCAGCTTGTCGGCAGGGGAGAAACAAGAGACCCAGTACTTC.

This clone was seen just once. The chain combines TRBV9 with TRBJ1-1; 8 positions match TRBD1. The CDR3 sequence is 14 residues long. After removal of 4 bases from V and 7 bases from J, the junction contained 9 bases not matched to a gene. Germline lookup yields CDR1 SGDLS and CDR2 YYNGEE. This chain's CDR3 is CASSIQGEEGEAFF. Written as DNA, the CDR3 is TGTGCCAGCAGCATACAGGGGGAAGAGGGTGAAGCTTTCTTT.

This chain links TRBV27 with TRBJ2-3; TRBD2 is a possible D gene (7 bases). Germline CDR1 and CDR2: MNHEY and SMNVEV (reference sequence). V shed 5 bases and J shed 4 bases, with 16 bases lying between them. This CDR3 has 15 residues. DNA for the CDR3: TGTGCCAGCAGTCCGCGGGGGCAGCGGGCAGATACGCAGTATTTT. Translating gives CASSPRGQRADTQYF.

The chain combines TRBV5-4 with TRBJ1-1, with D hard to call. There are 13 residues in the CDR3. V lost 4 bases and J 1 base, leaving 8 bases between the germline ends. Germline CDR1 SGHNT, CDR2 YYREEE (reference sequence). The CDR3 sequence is CASSPSQNTEAFF. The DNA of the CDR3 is TGTGCCAGCAGCCCGTCTCAGAACACTGAAGCTTTCTTT.

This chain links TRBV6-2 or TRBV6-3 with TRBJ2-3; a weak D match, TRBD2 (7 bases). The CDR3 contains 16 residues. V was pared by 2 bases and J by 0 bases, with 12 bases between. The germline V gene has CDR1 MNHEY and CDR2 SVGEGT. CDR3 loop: CASSYGEGESTDTQYF. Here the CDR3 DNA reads TGTGCCAGCAGTTACGGGGAGGGGGAGAGCACAGATACGCAGTATTTT.

DNA for the CDR3: TGTGCCAGCAGCTTAGAGGGCAGTCCTAATGAAAAACTGTTTTTT. It translates to CASSLEGSPNEKLFF. The rearrangement uses TRBV11-2 and TRBJ1-4; D gene uncertain. Per the germline V gene, CDR1 is SGHAT and CDR2 is FQNNGV. The germline V and J ends were trimmed by 0 bases and 3 bases, with 8 bases remaining between them. The CDR3 is 15 residues long.

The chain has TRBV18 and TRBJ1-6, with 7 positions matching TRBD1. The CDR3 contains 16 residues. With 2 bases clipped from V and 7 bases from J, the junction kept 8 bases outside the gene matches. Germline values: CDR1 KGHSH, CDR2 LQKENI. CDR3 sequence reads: CASSPVQTGTNSPLHF. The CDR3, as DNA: TGTGCCAGCTCACCAGTTCAGACAGGGACAAATTCACCCCTCCACTTT.

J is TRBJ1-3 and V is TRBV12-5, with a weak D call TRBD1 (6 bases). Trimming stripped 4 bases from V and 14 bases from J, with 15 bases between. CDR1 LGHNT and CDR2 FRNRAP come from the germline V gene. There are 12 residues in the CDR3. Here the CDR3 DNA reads TGTGCTAGTGGTTGGCCACAGGGTCACTTATATTTT. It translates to CASGWPQGHLYF. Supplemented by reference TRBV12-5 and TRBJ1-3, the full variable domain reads DARVTQTPRHKVTEMGQEVTMRCQPILGHNTVFWYRQTMMQGLELLAYFRNRAPLDDSGMPKDRFSAEMPDATLATLKIQPSEPRDSAVYFCASGWPQGHLYFGEGSWLTVV.

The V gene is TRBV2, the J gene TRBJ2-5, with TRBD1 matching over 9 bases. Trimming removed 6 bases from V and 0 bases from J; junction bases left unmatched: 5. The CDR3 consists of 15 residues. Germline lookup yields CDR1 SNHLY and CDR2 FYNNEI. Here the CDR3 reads CASRGNRGHQETQYF. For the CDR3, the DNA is TGTGCCAGCAGGGGCAACAGGGGGCACCAAGAGACCCAGTACTTC.

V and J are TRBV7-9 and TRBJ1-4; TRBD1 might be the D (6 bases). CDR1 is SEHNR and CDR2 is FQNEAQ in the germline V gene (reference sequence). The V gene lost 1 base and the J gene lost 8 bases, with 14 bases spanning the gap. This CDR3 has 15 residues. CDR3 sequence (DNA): TGTGCCAGCAGCTTAGTGGGGGGCGGATCGGAAAAACTGTTTTTT. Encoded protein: CASSLVGGGSEKLFF.

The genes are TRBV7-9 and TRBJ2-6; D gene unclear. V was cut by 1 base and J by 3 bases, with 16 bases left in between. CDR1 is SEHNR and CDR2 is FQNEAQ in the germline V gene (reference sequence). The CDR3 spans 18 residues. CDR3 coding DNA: TGTGCCAGCAGCTTAGATTGGGCCCGTTTGGTTGGGGCCAACGTCCTGACTTTC. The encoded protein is CASSLDWARLVGANVLTF. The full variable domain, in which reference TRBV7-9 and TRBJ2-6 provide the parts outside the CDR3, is DTGVSQNPRHKITKRGQNVTFRCDPISEHNRLYWYRQTLGQGPEFLTYFQNEAQLEKSRLLSDRFSAERPKGSFSTLEIQRTEQGDSAMYLCASSLDWARLVGANVLTFGAGSRLTVL.

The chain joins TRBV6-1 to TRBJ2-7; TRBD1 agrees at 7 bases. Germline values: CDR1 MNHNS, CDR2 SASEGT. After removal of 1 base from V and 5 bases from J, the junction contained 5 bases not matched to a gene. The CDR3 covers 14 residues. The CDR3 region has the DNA TGTGCCAGCAGTGAAGTAGGGGGCAACAACGAGCAGTACTTC. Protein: CASSEVGGNNEQYF.

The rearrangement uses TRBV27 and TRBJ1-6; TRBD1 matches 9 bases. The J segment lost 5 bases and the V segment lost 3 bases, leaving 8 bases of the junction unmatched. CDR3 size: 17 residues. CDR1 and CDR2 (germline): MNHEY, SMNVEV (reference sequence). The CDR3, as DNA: TGTGCCAGCAGTTTGGGACAGGGAAGGGAGGATAATTCACCCCTCCACTTT. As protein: CASSLGQGREDNSPLHF.